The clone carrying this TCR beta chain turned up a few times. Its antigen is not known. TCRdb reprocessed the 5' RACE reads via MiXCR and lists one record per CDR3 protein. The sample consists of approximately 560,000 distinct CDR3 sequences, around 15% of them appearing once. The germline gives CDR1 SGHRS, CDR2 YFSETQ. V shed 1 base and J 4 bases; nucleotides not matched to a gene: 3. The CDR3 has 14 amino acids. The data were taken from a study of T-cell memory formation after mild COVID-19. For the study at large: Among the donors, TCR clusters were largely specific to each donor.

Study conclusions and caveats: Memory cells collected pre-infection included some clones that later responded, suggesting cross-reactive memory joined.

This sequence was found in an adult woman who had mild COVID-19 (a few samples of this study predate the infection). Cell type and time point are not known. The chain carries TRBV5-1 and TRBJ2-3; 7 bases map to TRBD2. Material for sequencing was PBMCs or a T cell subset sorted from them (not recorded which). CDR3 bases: TGCGCCAGCAGCTTGTGGCTAGCGGCAGATACGCAGTATTTT. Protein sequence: CASSLWLAADTQYF.